Listed below are T cell receptor beta chains from one sample, sequenced in a study of cytomegalovirus exposure and HLA in healthy donors. Using immunoSEQ multiplex PCR, the repertoire was profiled, and TCRdb retains in-frame clones only, with some absent. Its listing shows 200,000 or so clones. The sequenced sample consisted of PBMCs. The receptors here all came from a boy between 10 and 17 years old in good health and CMV-seronegative. Both conserved end residues are part of each CDR3. The D gene is left open where the match is weak.

j_call,d_call,v_call,cdr3_nt,cdr3_aa
TRBJ1-6,NA,TRBV7-9,TGTGCCAGCAGCTTAGGACAGGTTAATTCACCCCTCCACTTT,CASSLGQVNSPLHF
TRBJ2-3,TRBD2,TRBV4-1,TGCGCCAGCAGCCATCTCGGACTAGCGGGCACAGATACGCAGTATTTT,CASSHLGLAGTDTQYF
TRBJ2-1,NA,TRBV9,TGTGCCAGCAGCGTAGGGGACTTCGTAGGTGAGCAGTTCTTC,CASSVGDFVGEQFF
TRBJ2-7,NA,TRBV15,TGTGCCACCAGCTCCCGCGACAGGCCCAGCGACGAGCAGTACTTC,CATSSRDRPSDEQYF
TRBJ2-3,TRBD2,TRBV11-2,TGTGCCAGCAGCCCCCACCGAGAGCGGGGGGGCCCGAAAGATACGCAGTATTTT,CASSPHRERGGPKDTQYF
TRBJ1-5,NA,TRBV30,TGTGCCTGGAGGGCAGGGAGGGGCAGCAATCAGCCCCAGCATTTT,CAWRAGRGSNQPQHF
TRBJ1-1,TRBD1,TRBV15,TGTGCCACCAGCCCAGGGGACAGGCACAATCCGAACACTGAAGCTTTCTTT,CATSPGDRHNPNTEAFF
TRBJ2-7,TRBD1,TRBV28,TGTGCCAGCAGTACCACCGGGACAGGGGTGTCCTACGAGCAGTACTTC,CASSTTGTGVSYEQYF
TRBJ1-1,TRBD1,TRBV4-2,TGTGCCAGCAGCCAAGGACAGGGTATTGGGTACACTGAAGCTTTCTTT,CASSQGQGIGYTEAFF
TRBJ1-1,NA,TRBV27,TGTGCCAGCAGTTTATGGGGGGAGCGGGCCACTGAAGCTTTCTTT,CASSLWGERATEAFF
TRBJ2-5,TRBD1,TRBV19,TGTGCCAGTAGTATCTCCGGGACAGTCCAAGAGACCCAGTACTTC,CASSISGTVQETQYF
TRBJ2-3,NA,TRBV2,TGTGCCAGCAGTGAACCAGCCCCAGGGAATAGCAGCCCCCTCACAGATACGCAGTATTTT,CASSEPAPGNSSPLTDTQYF
TRBJ2-7,TRBD1,TRBV5-8,TGTGCCAGCAGTCGGGGGGACAGGGTTGACGAGCAGTACTTC,CASSRGDRVDEQYF
TRBJ1-5,NA,TRBV7-2,TGTGCCAGCAGCCCAGCAGGGGTTAGCAATCAGCCCCAGCATTTT,CASSPAGVSNQPQHF
TRBJ2-7,TRBD1,TRBV9,TGTGCCAGCGGGACAGGGGAAGGGGGCGAGCAGTACTTC,CASGTGEGGEQYF
TRBJ2-7,NA,TRBV7-6,TGTGCCAGCAGCCCGGACGTTGGGAGCGAGCAGTACTTC,CASSPDVGSEQYF
TRBJ2-7,NA,TRBV7-2,TGTGCCAGCAGCCCGGGACTTGACTACGAGCAGTACTTC,CASSPGLDYEQYF
TRBJ2-7,TRBD1,TRBV2,TGTGCCAGCAAAGACCGACAGGGTGGCCACGAGCAGTACTTC,CASKDRQGGHEQYF
TRBJ1-5,NA,TRBV7-2,TGTGCCAGCAGCTTACAGGGTGGCGGCAATCAGCCCCAGCATTTT,CASSLQGGGNQPQHF
TRBJ2-1,NA,TRBV2,TGTGCCAGCAAAGGACAAGCCTCCTACAATGAGCAGTTCTTC,CASKGQASYNEQFF
TRBJ2-3,TRBD2,TRBV30,TGTGCCTGGAGTATAGGACTAGCGGGGGGCACAGATACGCAGTATTTT,CAWSIGLAGGTDTQYF
TRBJ1-3,NA,TRBV9,TGTGCCAGCAGCGTAGAGACCCAGTGGAGCTCTGGAAACACCATATATTTT,CASSVETQWSSGNTIYF
TRBJ2-7,NA,TRBV30,TGTGCCTGGAGTAGGACTCCTAGCTCCTACGAGCAGTACTTC,CAWSRTPSSYEQYF
TRBJ1-3,NA,TRBV29-1,TGCAGCGTTGTAGCCCTTGGAAACACCATATATTTT,CSVVALGNTIYF
TRBJ2-3,NA,TRBV5-6,TGTGCCAGCAGCTTGGGCAGGACAGTTGATACGCAGTATTTT,CASSLGRTVDTQYF
TRBJ2-3,NA,TRBV2,TGTGCCAGCAGGGGCCTGCCAGATACGCAGTATTTT,CASRGLPDTQYF
TRBJ2-1,NA,TRBV4-1,TGCGCCAGCAGCCAAGGGGGACTCCCCTACAATGAGCAGTTCTTC,CASSQGGLPYNEQFF
TRBJ2-7,NA,TRBV27,TGTGCCAGCAGTTTATTTGGGAGGGAGCAGTACTTC,CASSLFGREQYF
TRBJ2-2,TRBD1,TRBV10-1,TGCGCCAGCGGCCACCTCCGGGACAGCAACACCGGGGAGCTGTTTTTT,CASGHLRDSNTGELFF
TRBJ2-3,NA,TRBV18,TGTGCCAGCTCACCACCGATCCGCGGGGGCCTCACAGATACGCAGTATTTT,CASSPPIRGGLTDTQYF
TRBJ2-1,TRBD2,TRBV7-3,TGTGCCAGCAGCTCAATAGGCGGGGGGGCGGATGAGCAGTTCTTC,CASSSIGGGADEQFF
TRBJ2-5,NA,TRBV6-6,TGTGCCAGCAGTTACGGGGGGTCAGGAGAGACCCAGTACTTC,CASSYGGSGETQYF
TRBJ2-5,NA,TRBV28,TGTGCCAGCAGTTTAGGCAGTGGAGGGGAAGAGACCCAGTACTTC,CASSLGSGGEETQYF
TRBJ1-2,TRBD1,TRBV28,TGTGCCAGCAGCCCCGGGACAGGGTACCATGGCTACACCTTC,CASSPGTGYHGYTF